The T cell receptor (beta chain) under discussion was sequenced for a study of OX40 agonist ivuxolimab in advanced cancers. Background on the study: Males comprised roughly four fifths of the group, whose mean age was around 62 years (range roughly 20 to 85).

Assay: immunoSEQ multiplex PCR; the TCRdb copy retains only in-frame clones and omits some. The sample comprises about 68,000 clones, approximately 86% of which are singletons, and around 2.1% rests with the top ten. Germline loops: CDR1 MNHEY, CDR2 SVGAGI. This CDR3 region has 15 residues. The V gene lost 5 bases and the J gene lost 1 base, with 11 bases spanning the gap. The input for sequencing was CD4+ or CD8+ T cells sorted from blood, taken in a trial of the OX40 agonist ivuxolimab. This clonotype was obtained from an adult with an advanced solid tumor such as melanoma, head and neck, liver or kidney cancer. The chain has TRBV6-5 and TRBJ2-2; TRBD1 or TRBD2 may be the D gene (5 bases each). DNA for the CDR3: TGTGCCAGCAGTCCGAGGGGATTGAACACCGGGGAGCTGTTTTTT. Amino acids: CASSPRGLNTGELFF.